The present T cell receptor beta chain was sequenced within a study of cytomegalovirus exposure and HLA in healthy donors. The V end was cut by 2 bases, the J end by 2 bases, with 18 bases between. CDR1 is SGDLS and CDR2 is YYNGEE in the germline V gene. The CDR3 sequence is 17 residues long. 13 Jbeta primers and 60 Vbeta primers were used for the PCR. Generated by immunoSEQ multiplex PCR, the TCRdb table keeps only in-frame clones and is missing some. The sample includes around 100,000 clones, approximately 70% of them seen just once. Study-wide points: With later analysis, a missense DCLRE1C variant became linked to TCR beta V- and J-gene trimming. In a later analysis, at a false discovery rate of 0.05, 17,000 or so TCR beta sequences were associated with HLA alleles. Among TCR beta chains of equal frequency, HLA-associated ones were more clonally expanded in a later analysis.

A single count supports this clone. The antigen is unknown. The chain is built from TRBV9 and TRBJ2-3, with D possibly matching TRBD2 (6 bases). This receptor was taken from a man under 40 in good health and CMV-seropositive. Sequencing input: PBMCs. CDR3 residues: CASSVWGRSQDTDTQYF. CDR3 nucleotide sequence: TGTGCCAGCAGCGTGTGGGGGAGGTCCCAGGACACAGATACGCAGTATTTT.